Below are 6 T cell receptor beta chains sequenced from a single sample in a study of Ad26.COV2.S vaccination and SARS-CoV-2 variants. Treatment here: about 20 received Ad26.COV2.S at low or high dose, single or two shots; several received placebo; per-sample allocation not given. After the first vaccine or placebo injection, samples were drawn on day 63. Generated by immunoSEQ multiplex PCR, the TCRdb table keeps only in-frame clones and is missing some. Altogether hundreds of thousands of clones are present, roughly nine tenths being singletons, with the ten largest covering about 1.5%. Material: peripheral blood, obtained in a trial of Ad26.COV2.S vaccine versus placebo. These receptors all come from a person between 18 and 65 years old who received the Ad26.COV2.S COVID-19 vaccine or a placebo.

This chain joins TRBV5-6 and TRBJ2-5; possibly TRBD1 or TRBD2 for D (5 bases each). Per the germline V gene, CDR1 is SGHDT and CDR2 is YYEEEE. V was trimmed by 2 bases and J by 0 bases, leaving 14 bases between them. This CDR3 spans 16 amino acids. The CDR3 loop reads CASSFRQRIYQETQYF. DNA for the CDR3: TGTGCCAGCAGCTTTCGACAGCGGATTTACCAAGAGACCCAGTACTTC.

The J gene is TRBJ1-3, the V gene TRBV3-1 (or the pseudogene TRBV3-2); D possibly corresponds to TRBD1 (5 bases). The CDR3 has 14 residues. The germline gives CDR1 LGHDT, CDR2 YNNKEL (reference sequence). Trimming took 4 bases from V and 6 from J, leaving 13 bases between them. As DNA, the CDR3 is TGTGCCAGCAGCCTGGGACTGTTGGTAAACACCATATATTTT. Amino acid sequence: CASSLGLLVNTIYF.

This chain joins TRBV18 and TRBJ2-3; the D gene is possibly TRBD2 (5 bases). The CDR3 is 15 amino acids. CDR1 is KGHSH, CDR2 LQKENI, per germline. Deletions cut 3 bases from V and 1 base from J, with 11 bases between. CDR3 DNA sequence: TGTGCCAGCTCACCGAGGAGTAGCGGCACAGATACGCAGTATTTT. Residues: CASSPRSSGTDTQYF. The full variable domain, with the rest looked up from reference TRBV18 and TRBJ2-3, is NAGVMQNPRHLVRRRGQEARLRCSPMKGHSHVYWYRQLPEEGLKFMVYLQKENIIDESGMPKERFSAEFPKEGPSILRIQQVVRGDSAAYFCASSPRSSGTDTQYFGPGTRLTVL.

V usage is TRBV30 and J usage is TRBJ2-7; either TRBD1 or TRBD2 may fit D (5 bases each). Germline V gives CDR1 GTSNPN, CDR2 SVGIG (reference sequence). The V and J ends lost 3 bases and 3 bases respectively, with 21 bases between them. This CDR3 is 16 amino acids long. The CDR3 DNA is TGTGCCTGGAGCGCAGGGACCAACAGTGAATACTACGAGCAGTACTTC. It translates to CAWSAGTNSEYYEQYF.

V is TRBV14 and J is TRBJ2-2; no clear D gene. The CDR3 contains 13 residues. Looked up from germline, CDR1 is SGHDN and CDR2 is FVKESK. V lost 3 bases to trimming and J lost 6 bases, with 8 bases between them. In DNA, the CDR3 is TGTGCCAGCAGCCAGCGGCTGTCCGGGGAGCTGTTTTTT. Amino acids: CASSQRLSGELFF. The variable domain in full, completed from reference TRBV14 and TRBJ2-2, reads EAGVTQFPSHSVIEKGQTVTLRCDPISGHDNLYWYRRVMGKEIKFLLHFVKESKQDESGMPNNRFLAERTGGTYSTLKVQPAELEDSGVYFCASSQRLSGELFFGEGSRLTVL.

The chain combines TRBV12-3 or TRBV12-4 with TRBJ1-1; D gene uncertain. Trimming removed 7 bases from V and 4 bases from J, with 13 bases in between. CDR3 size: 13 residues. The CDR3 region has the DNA TGTGCCAGCACCTTATCCCTGGGCACTGAAGCTTTCTTT. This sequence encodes CASTLSLGTEAFF.